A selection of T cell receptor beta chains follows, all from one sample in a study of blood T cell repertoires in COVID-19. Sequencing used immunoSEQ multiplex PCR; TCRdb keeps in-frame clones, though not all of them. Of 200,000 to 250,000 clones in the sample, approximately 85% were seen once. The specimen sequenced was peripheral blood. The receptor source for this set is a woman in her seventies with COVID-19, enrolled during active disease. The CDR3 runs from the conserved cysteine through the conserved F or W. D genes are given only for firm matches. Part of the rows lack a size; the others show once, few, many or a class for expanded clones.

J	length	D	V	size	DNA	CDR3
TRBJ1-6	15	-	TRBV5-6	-	TGTGCCAGCAGCTTGGACCCCCGAGGCAATTCACCCCTCCACTTT	CASSLDPRGNSPLHF
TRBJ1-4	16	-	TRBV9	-	TGTGCCAGCAGCCCTCAAGGGGCTATGGGCAACGGGAAACTGTTTTTT	CASSPQGAMGNGKLFF
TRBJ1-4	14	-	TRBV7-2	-	TGTGCCAGCAGCTTACTCGGGTGGAATGAAAAACTGTTTTTT	CASSLLGWNEKLFF
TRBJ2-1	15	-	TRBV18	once	TGTGCCAGCTCACCACCCGAGAGGTCCTACAATGAGCAGTTCTTC	CASSPPERSYNEQFF
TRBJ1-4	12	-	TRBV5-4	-	TGTGCCAGCAGCGTTGACAGTGAAAAACTGTTTTTT	CASSVDSEKLFF
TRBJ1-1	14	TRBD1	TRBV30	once	TGTGCCTGGACCACGACAGGGGGGGACACTGAAGCTTTCTTT	CAWTTTGGDTEAFF
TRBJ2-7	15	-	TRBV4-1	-	TGCGCCAGCAGCCAAGGGAGACAGCAGATCTACGAGCAGTACTTC	CASSQGRQQIYEQYF
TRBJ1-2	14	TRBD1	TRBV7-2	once	TGTGCCAGCAGCCCGATAAGGGGGCAATATGGCTACACCTTC	CASSPIRGQYGYTF
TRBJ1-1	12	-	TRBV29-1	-	TGCAGCGTTGAAGATCAAGCGGGTGAAGCTTTCTTT	CSVEDQAGEAFF
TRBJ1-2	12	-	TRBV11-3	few	TGTGCCAGCAGCTTATCGGGGTTAGGCTACACCTTC	CASSLSGLGYTF
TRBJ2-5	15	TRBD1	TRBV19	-	TGTGCCAGTAGTATCACCCTACAGGGGTGGGAGACCCAGTACTTC	CASSITLQGWETQYF
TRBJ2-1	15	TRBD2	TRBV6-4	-	TGTGCCAGCAGTAAGCGGGAGAGCTCCTACAATGAGCAGTTCTTC	CASSKRESSYNEQFF
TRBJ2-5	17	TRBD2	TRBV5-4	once	TGTGCCAGCAGCGAGGGACTAGCGGGGGGCACCCAAGAGACCCAGTACTTC	CASSEGLAGGTQETQYF
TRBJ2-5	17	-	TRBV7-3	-	TGTGCCAGCAGCTTAACGGGTCGGTCCGGGTACCAAGAGACCCAGTACTTC	CASSLTGRSGYQETQYF
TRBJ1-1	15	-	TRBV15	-	TGTGCCACCAGCAGAGATGGGGCCCACCCAACTGAAGCTTTCTTT	CATSRDGAHPTEAFF
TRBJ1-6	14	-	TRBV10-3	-	TGTGCCATCAGAACAAGGACAGATAATTCACCCCTCCACTTT	CAIRTRTDNSPLHF
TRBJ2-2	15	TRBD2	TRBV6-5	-	TGTGCCAGCAGTACGCTAGCGGGAGGGTCCGGGGAGCTGTTTTTT	CASSTLAGGSGELFF
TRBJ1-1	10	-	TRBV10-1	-	TGCGCCAGCAGTGATAGAGAAGCTTTCTTT	CASSDREAFF
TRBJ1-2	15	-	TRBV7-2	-	TGTGCCAGCAGCTACCCAGGGGTATCGGTGGATGGCTACACCTTC	CASSYPGVSVDGYTF
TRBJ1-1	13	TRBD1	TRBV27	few	TGTGCCAGCAGTTTGGGACAGTACACTGAAGCTTTCTTT	CASSLGQYTEAFF
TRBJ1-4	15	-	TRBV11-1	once	TGTGCCAGCAGCTCTCTCGCTCGGGACTATGAAAAACTGTTTTTT	CASSSLARDYEKLFF
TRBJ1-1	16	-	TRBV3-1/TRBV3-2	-	TGTGCCAGCAGCCAAGATCTGGTAGGGGCGAACACTGAAGCTTTCTTT	CASSQDLVGANTEAFF